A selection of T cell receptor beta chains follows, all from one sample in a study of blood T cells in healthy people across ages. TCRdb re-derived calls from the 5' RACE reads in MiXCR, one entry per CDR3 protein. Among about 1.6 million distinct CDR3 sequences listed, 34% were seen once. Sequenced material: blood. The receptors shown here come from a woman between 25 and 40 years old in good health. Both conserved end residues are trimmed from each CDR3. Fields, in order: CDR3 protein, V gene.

cdr3_aa: ASSGVGGQETQY; v_call: TRBV9
cdr3_aa: TSSLGTGTPNQPQH; v_call: TRBV7-9
cdr3_aa: ASSKGVNQETQY; v_call: TRBV7-9
cdr3_aa: AISPGPRSSYEQY; v_call: TRBV10-3
cdr3_aa: SARDSRTGVADEQF; v_call: TRBV20-1
cdr3_aa: ASTQGEPSYNEQF; v_call: TRBV5-1
cdr3_aa: ASSLAARTTETQY; v_call: TRBV12-3/TRBV12-4
cdr3_aa: ASSDGGGASEAF; v_call: TRBV6-1
cdr3_aa: ASSTPGQGRTGELF; v_call: TRBV4-1
cdr3_aa: AWSELAGLHEQY; v_call: TRBV30
cdr3_aa: ASSEVEQTEAF; v_call: TRBV6-1
cdr3_aa: ASSQVSPDTQY; v_call: TRBV14
cdr3_aa: SARRGGRGAKNIQY; v_call: TRBV20-1
cdr3_aa: ASSFSAGGNYGYT; v_call: TRBV7-9
cdr3_aa: ASSFFGGANTEAF; v_call: TRBV12-3/TRBV12-4
cdr3_aa: SARQGNGANVLT; v_call: TRBV20-1
cdr3_aa: ASSFKTKYTGELF; v_call: TRBV5-6
cdr3_aa: SAKSQARTYYNEQF; v_call: TRBV20-1
cdr3_aa: ASSSSRVDYEQY; v_call: TRBV5-4
cdr3_aa: ASQGPAAPTYEQY; v_call: TRBV7-9
cdr3_aa: ASSLLSGGASKETQY; v_call: TRBV5-1
cdr3_aa: AISERYIAEAF; v_call: TRBV10-3
cdr3_aa: ASWGGRGGVLGQPQH; v_call: TRBV6-1
cdr3_aa: ASSQGGPISGANVLT; v_call: TRBV3-1
cdr3_aa: ASSFAGTGGNGYT; v_call: TRBV7-9
cdr3_aa: SATRGQTQY; v_call: TRBV20-1
cdr3_aa: PETSGSHEQY; v_call: TRBV7-9
cdr3_aa: ASSEADWAGYEQY; v_call: TRBV2
cdr3_aa: ASLAPGNSYERY; v_call: TRBV2
cdr3_aa: ASNTLGRVNTEAF; v_call: TRBV27
cdr3_aa: ASSPGTATLYGYT; v_call: TRBV9
cdr3_aa: ASRGARFNEQY; v_call: TRBV28
cdr3_aa: ANQRGGTHYNEQF; v_call: TRBV7-2
cdr3_aa: AIRGDRGTDTQY; v_call: TRBV10-3
cdr3_aa: SARGIAGHEQF; v_call: TRBV20-1
cdr3_aa: SAYSSSTDTQY; v_call: TRBV20-1
cdr3_aa: SASRQANQPQH; v_call: TRBV20-1
cdr3_aa: ASSPNGGTGANVLT; v_call: TRBV2
cdr3_aa: ASCETGGAETQY; v_call: TRBV18
cdr3_aa: ASSPQGSTETQY; v_call: TRBV6-6
cdr3_aa: ASSITGDPGELF; v_call: TRBV9
cdr3_aa: ASSAWVGASAPGEQY; v_call: TRBV3-1
cdr3_aa: SGTSGARQETQY; v_call: TRBV29-1
cdr3_aa: ASSPGSESYNEQF; v_call: TRBV27